What follows describes a single T cell receptor (beta chain). Produced via immunoSEQ multiplex PCR; TCRdb's table is partial and in-frame only. The table shows roughly 81,000 clones, with almost 85% occurring only once. This sample was taken from a study of blood T cell repertoires in COVID-19. The CDR3 is 14 amino acids. Per the germline V gene, CDR1 is SGHTA and CDR2 is FQGNSA. V lost 5 bases, J lost 2 bases, and 12 bases lay in between. V gene TRBV7-2 combines with J gene TRBJ2-5; tentative D call: TRBD1 (6 bases). The origin of this receptor is a man between 60 and 70 years old with acute or convalescent COVID-19. Sequenced sample: peripheral blood. The CDR3 region has the DNA TGTGCCAGCAGCCCGAGGACAGTGCAAGAGACCCAGTACTTC. Translation: CASSPRTVQETQYF.